A single sample is the source of the 6 T cell receptor beta chains below, sequenced in a study of early stage breast cancer tumors. The method was immunoSEQ multiplex PCR; TCRdb's version includes in-frame clones alone and lacks a portion of them. The data contain around 28,000 clones, roughly 80% of them seen just once; the ten biggest clones take up roughly a tenth. Sequenced material: breast tumor tissue. These receptors were obtained from a person in their thirties with breast cancer.

The J gene is TRBJ2-1, the V gene TRBV7-9; 9 nucleotides agree with TRBD2. The length of the CDR3 is 17 residues. Germline CDR1 and CDR2: SEHNR and FQNEAQ (reference sequence). V lost 5 bases to trimming and J lost 8 bases; unmatched junction nucleotides: 16. The CDR3 DNA sequence: TGTGCCAGCAGCCCGCCGACTAGCGGAAGGGTTACACATGAGCAGTTCTTC. The encoded protein is CASSPPTSGRVTHEQFF.

The chain joins TRBV7-2 to TRBJ2-7; TRBD2 agrees at 9 bases. The CDR3 extends over 15 amino acids. Germline CDR1 SGHTA, CDR2 FQGNSA. After removal of 3 bases from V and 2 bases from J, the junction contained 5 bases not matched to a gene. The CDR3 sequence: CASSFLAGSAYEQYF. CDR3 DNA: TGTGCCAGCAGCTTTCTAGCGGGATCGGCCTACGAGCAGTACTTC.

The rearrangement uses TRBV6-5 and TRBJ1-2; weak D call: TRBD1 (5 bases). Germline CDR1 and CDR2: MNHEY and SVGAGI. This CDR3 region has 14 residues. V lost 6 bases, J lost 3 bases, and 14 bases lay in between. This chain's CDR3 is CASSFGGTDYGYTF. CDR3 DNA sequence: TGTGCCAGCAGCTTCGGGGGAACGGACTATGGCTACACCTTC.

The chain carries TRBV25-1 and TRBJ1-6, with 11 bases matching TRBD1. The junction had 2 bases not matched to a gene; V was cut back by 3 bases and J by 7 bases. The germline gives CDR1 MGHDK, CDR2 SYGVNS. The CDR3 totals 15 residues. CDR3 sequence reads: CASSEDRGLNSPLHF. The CDR3 DNA sequence: TGTGCCAGCAGTGAGGACAGGGGGCTGAATTCACCCCTCCACTTT.

The chain has TRBV5-1 and TRBJ2-1; 7 bases are shared with TRBD1. V lost 2 bases, J lost 7 bases, and 6 bases stayed unmatched. This CDR3 contains 14 residues. CDR1 and CDR2 (germline): SGHRS, YFSETQ. This CDR3 reads CASSFGPTGNEQFF. Here the CDR3 DNA reads TGCGCCAGCAGCTTTGGCCCGACAGGGAATGAGCAGTTCTTC.

The V gene is TRBV7-6, the J gene TRBJ2-1; tentatively, D is TRBD2 (5 bases). The germline V gene has CDR1 SGHVS and CDR2 FNYEAQ. The CDR3 totals 15 residues. The V end lost 5 bases, the J end lost 3 bases, and 14 bases lay between the germline ends. The CDR3 sequence is CASSPLLANYNEQFF. The DNA for the CDR3 is TGTGCCAGCAGCCCTCTTCTAGCCAACTACAATGAGCAGTTCTTC. The full variable domain, with the rest looked up from reference TRBV7-6 and TRBJ2-1, is GAGVSQSPRYKVTKRGQDVALRCDPISGHVSLYWYRQALGQGPEFLTYFNYEAQQDKSGLPNDRFSAERPEGSISTLTIQRTEQRDSAMYRCASSPLLANYNEQFFGPGTRLTVL.